This T cell receptor (beta chain) was observed in a study of radiotherapy plus CTLA-4 blockade in lung cancer. J was trimmed by 4 bases and V by 4 bases; bases with no gene match: 9. CDR1 SGHRS and CDR2 YFSETQ come from the germline V gene. There are 16 residues in the CDR3. Repertoires were generated with immunoSEQ multiplex PCR, while TCRdb's copy carries only in-frame clones and drops some. The sample has tens of thousands of clones; 70% to 85% are singletons. This specimen consisted of peripheral blood, obtained from a patient treated with radiotherapy plus ipilimumab. This chain uses TRBV5-1 with TRBJ1-3; 9 positions agree with TRBD1. The TCR sequence derives from a human donor with non-small cell lung cancer who had a partial response to radiotherapy plus ipilimumab. In DNA form, the CDR3 reads TGCGCCAGCAGCATTGAACAGGGGGCCTCGGGAAACACCATATATTTT. Its translation is CASSIEQGASGNTIYF.